A single count supports the clone carrying this TCR beta chain. Its antigen remains unknown. CDR3 length: 16 residues. Germline V gene lookup returns CDR1 GTSNPN and CDR2 SVGIG (reference sequence). The trim removed 2 bases at V and 0 bases at J, leaving 7 bases unmatched. The data are from a study of chemoradiotherapy in HPV16-positive cancers. Overall study context: A couple of HPV16-positive patients' cells yielded candidate HPV-specific clones and common motifs. Findings and limits, study-wide: For HPV16-positive patients, expanding HPV-responsive T cells associated with longer recurrence-free survival. Non-HPV-specific T cells did not expand in tumors during treatment, whereas candidate HPV-specific clones and E7-related motifs did. The functional HPV-specific definition rests on just a couple of HPV16-positive patients.

Here immunoSEQ multiplex PCR was the method, and the copy in TCRdb shows in-frame clones only, minus some. This table has more than 9,000 clones, roughly 82% appearing once. The sequencing here drew on blood, taken from a patient who underwent chemoradiotherapy. This TCR was sampled from a human donor with HPV-associated anogenital cancer. This chain uses TRBV30 with TRBJ2-7; 10 bases align to TRBD2. The CDR3 DNA reads TGTGCCTGGAGTCCTAGCGGGGGCCCGAGCTCCTACGAGCAGTACTTC. Translation gives CAWSPSGGPSSYEQYF.